The clone carrying this T cell receptor (beta chain) has only a few counts. Its target is unknown. This sample is part of a study of blood T cells in healthy people across ages. Overall study results and limits: In long-lived donors, naive CD4+ cell counts and diversity exceeded those of aged donors.

CDR3 length: 17 residues. CDR1 SGHDT and CDR2 YYEEEE come from the germline V gene. V lost 0 bases, J lost 2 bases, and 16 bases lay in between. Then a second PCR, running roughly 7 to 11 cycles, was carried out with a sample-barcoded 5' primer and a J-beta primer mix. A single record per CDR3 protein comes from TCRdb applying MiXCR to the 5' RACE reads. This sample yields fewer than 2 million distinct CDR3 sequences, of which around 40% are seen a single time; 23% belongs to the top ten. Ranging in age from roughly 6 to 95, the donors were healthy Caucasian individuals from Russia. The sequenced sample consisted of blood. The clonotype was recovered from a human donor in good health. The rearrangement joins TRBV5-6 to TRBJ2-3; TRBD2 might be the D (5 bases). The CDR3 nucleotides are TGTGCCAGCAGCTTGGCGACCTTCAGCGGATTCACAGATACGCAGTATTTT. Translation gives CASSLATFSGFTDTQYF.